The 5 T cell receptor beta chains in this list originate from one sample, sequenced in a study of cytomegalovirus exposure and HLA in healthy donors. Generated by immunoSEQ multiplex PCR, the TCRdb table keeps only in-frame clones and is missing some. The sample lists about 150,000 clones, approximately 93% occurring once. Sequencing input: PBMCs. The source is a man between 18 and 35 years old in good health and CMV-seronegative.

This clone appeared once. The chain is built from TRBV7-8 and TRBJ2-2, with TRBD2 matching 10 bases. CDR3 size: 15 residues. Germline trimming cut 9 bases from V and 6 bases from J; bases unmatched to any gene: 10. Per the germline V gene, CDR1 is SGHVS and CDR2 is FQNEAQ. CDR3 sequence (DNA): TGTGCCAGTCGGCTAGGGACTAGCGTTGCCGGGGAGCTGTTTTTT. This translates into CASRLGTSVAGELFF. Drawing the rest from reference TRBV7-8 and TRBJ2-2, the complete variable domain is GAGVSQSPRYKVAKRGQDVALRCDPISGHVSLFWYQQALGQGPEFLTYFQNEAQLDKSGLPSDRFFAERPEGSVSTLKIQRTQQEDSAVYLCASRLGTSVAGELFFGEGSRLTVL.

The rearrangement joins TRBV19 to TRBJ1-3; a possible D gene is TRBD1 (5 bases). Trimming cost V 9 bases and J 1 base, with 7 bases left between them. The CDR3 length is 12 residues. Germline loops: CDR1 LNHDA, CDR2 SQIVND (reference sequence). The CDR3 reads CASQGSGNTIYF. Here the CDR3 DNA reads TGTGCCAGCCAGGGTTCTGGAAACACCATATATTTT.

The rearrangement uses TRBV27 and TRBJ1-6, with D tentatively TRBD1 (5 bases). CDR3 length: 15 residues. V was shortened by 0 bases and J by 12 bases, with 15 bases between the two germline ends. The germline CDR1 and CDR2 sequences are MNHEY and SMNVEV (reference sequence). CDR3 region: CASSLSRGTNGPLHF. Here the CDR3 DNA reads TGTGCCAGCAGTTTATCCCGCGGGACCAATGGACCCCTCCACTTT.

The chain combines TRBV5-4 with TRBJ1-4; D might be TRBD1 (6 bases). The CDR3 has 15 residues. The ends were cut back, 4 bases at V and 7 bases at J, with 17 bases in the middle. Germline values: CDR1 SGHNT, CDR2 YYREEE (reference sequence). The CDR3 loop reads CASSSGLGAGEKLFF. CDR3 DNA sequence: TGTGCCAGCAGCAGCGGTTTGGGGGCAGGTGAAAAACTGTTTTTT.

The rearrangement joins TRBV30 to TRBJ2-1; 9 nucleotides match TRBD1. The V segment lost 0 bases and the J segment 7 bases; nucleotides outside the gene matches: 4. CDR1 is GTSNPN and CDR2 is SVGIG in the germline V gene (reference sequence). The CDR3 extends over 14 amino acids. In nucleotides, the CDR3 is TGTGCCTGGAGTGTCCGGGACAGGGCAAATGAGCAGTTCTTC. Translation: CAWSVRDRANEQFF.